One sample yielded the 2 T cell receptor beta chains listed below, sequenced in a study of blood T cell repertoires in COVID-19. Libraries were prepared by immunoSEQ multiplex PCR; TCRdb keeps only in-frame clonotypes and omits some of them. The table includes under 500,000 clones, around 91% detected once. The specimen sequenced was PBMCs or T cells enriched from blood (not recorded which). All receptors come from a man aged 30 to 39 who had recovered from COVID-19.

The chain employs TRBV3-1 (or the pseudogene TRBV3-2) and TRBJ2-2; 12 nucleotides match TRBD1. Germline loops: CDR1 LGHDT, CDR2 YNNKEL (reference sequence). This CDR3 has 16 residues. J was trimmed by 6 bases and V by 5 bases; bases with no gene match: 7. This CDR3 reads CASSKTGQGASGELFF. In DNA, the CDR3 is TGTGCCAGCAGCAAAACGGGACAGGGGGCGTCCGGGGAGCTGTTTTTT.

The chain couples TRBV12-5 to TRBJ1-4; D might be TRBD1 (5 bases). This CDR3 contains 13 residues. Germline CDR1 reads LGHNT; CDR2 reads FRNRAP. The germline V and J ends were trimmed by 5 bases and 5 bases, with 9 bases remaining between them. CDR3 DNA: TGTGCTAGTGGTAAAAGGGGAAATGAAAAACTGTTTTTT. Amino acid sequence: CASGKRGNEKLFF.